One and the same sample provided the 4 T cell receptor beta chains below, sequenced in a study of T cell responses to AZD1222 COVID-19 vaccine. Sequencing used immunoSEQ multiplex PCR; TCRdb keeps in-frame clones, though not all of them. The top ten hold more than 15% of the sample, which has 100,000 or so clones, around 87% seen once. Material: peripheral blood, obtained on day 0 of AZD1222 vaccination. The receptors come from an adult in good health.

A few counts support this clone. The chain carries TRBV11-1 and TRBJ2-3; 8 positions agree with TRBD2. This CDR3 region has 16 residues. Germline V gives CDR1 SGHAT, CDR2 FQDESV (reference sequence). Trimming removed 3 bases from V and 3 bases from J; junction bases left unmatched: 8. The CDR3 region is CASSLYGAGGTDTQYF. The CDR3 DNA follows: TGTGCCAGCAGCTTGTACGGTGCGGGAGGAACAGATACGCAGTATTTT.

The V call is TRBV6-5, the J call TRBJ1-2, with D possibly TRBD1 on 5 matching bases. Per the germline V gene, CDR1 is MNHEY and CDR2 is SVGAGI. V lost 4 bases to trimming and J lost 1 base, with 13 bases between them. CDR3 length: 15 residues. The CDR3 loop is CASSSAPGRNYGYTF. The CDR3 DNA is TGTGCCAGCAGTTCCGCCCCGGGGCGTAACTATGGCTACACCTTC.

This sequence joins TRBV9 and TRBJ1-2; maybe TRBD1 (6 bases). The germline V gene encodes CDR1 SGDLS and CDR2 YYNGEE. V was cut by 4 bases and J by 0 bases, with 13 bases left in between. CDR3 length: 15 amino acids. The CDR3 region has the DNA TGTGCCAGCAGCCTCACCGGGACAACTAACTATGGCTACACCTTC. Its translation: CASSLTGTTNYGYTF. Full variable domain (rest looked up from reference TRBV9 and TRBJ1-2): DSGVTQTPKHLITATGQRVTLRCSPRSGDLSVYWYQQSLDQGLQFLIQYYNGEERAKGNILERFSAQQFPDLHSELNLSSLELGDSALYFCASSLTGTTNYGYTFGSGTRLTVV.

V usage is TRBV6-5 and J usage is TRBJ1-4, with D perhaps TRBD1 (5 bases). V was clipped by 8 bases and J by 0 bases, with 7 bases between them. The CDR3 consists of 13 residues. Germline V CDR1 and CDR2: MNHEY, SVGAGI. The CDR3 nucleotides read TGTGCCAGCCGGGGGTCAACTAATGAAAAACTGTTTTTT. Translated: CASRGSTNEKLFF.